The 21 T cell receptor beta chains below were found in one sample sequenced in a study of early T cells in non-severe SARS-CoV-2 infection. TCRdb independently ran MiXCR on the 5' RACE reads; one entry per CDR3 protein. The table records 25,000 to 30,000 distinct CDR3 sequences, less than 4.5% of them present only once. What was sequenced was whole blood. The receptors shown here come from an adult who was a healthcare worker with PCR-confirmed SARS-CoV-2 infection or an uninfected control (not recorded which).

The sample holds many counts of this clonotype. The chain uses TRBV20-1 and TRBJ2-1; D gene ambiguous. The CDR3 runs 15 residues. Germline assignment: CDR1 DFQATT and CDR2 SNEGSKA (reference sequence). Deletions cut 6 bases from V and 1 base from J, with 16 bases between. The CDR3 nucleotides read TGCAGTGCAAGGTCGGCAGGTGGATCCTACAATGAGCAGTTCTTC. Translation: CSARSAGGSYNEQFF.

This clonotype was seen ten or more times. The genes are TRBV20-1 and TRBJ2-5; D might be TRBD2 (5 bases). Germline CDR1 is DFQATT and CDR2 is SNEGSKA (reference sequence). V was cut by 4 bases and J by 1 base, with 10 bases left in between. The CDR3 has 13 residues. The CDR3 coding sequence is TGCAGTGCTAAAAAAAGCGGCCAAGAGACCCAGTACTTC. This codes for CSAKKSGQETQYF.

This clonotype was seen many times. The junction and the germline gene differ at one end; a read error may be behind it. The chain has TRBV12-3 or TRBV12-4 and TRBJ2-6, with D perhaps TRBD1 (5 bases). The CDR3 is 15 amino acids. CDR3 DNA: TGTGCCAGCACCCTAGGGGCCTCTAGGGCCAACGTCCTGACTTTC. Its translation is CASTLGASRANVLTF.

This clonotype was found many times. The chain recombines TRBV29-1 with TRBJ2-7; a weak D match, TRBD1 (6 bases). Trimming stripped 1 base from V and 3 bases from J, with 19 bases between. Germline values: CDR1 SQVTM, CDR2 ANQGSEA. The CDR3 runs 16 residues. This CDR3 reads CSVEVFGKGEYYEQYF. The CDR3, as DNA: TGCAGCGTTGAAGTCTTCGGCAAGGGGGAGTACTACGAGCAGTACTTC.

There are many counts of this clonotype. The chain joins TRBV11-2 to TRBJ2-5, with D possibly being TRBD1 or TRBD2 (7 bases each). Germline V lookup: CDR1 SGHAT, CDR2 FQNNGV. The CDR3 runs 15 residues. Trimming removed 3 bases at V and 5 bases at J, with 16 bases between. The CDR3 DNA reads TGTGCCAGCAGCTTGACAGGGTCCGGGGGGGAGACCCAGTACTTC. It codes for CASSLTGSGGETQYF. Supplemented by reference TRBV11-2 and TRBJ2-5, the full variable domain reads EAGVAQSPRYKIIEKRQSVAFWCNPISGHATLYWYQQILGQGPKLLIQFQNNGVVDDSQLPKDRFSAERLKGVDSTLKIQPAKLEDSAVYLCASSLTGSGGETQYFGPGTRLLVL.

This clonotype was counted between two and nine times. The J gene is TRBJ2-7, the V gene TRBV29-1; 10 bases map to TRBD1. Germline V lookup: CDR1 SQVTM, CDR2 ANQGSEA. The CDR3 totals 15 residues. Losses at the gene ends were 4 bases for V and 5 bases for J; bases not matched to a gene: 11. CDR3 sequence reads: CSVGISGTGVHEQYF. Here the CDR3 DNA reads TGCAGCGTTGGAATTTCCGGGACAGGGGTGCACGAGCAGTACTTC.

To note about this clonotype: A read error may be the cause here, since a much bigger clone is one base away. The genes are TRBV7-9 and TRBJ1-2; 7 bases are a match to TRBD1. The CDR3 runs 14 residues. CDR1 SEHNR and CDR2 FQNEAQ come from the germline V gene (reference sequence). CDR3 in DNA: TGTGCCAACAGCGCGAGCAGGGGGAAAGATGGCTACACCTTC. It translates to CANSASRGKDGYTF.

This clonotype was observed many times. The V and J genes are TRBV20-1 and TRBJ1-5; no clear D gene. The V end lost 6 bases, the J end lost 0 bases, and 18 bases lay between the germline ends. CDR1 is DFQATT, CDR2 SNEGSKA, per germline (reference sequence). The CDR3 is made up of 16 amino acids. CDR3 sequence: CSARREGSYSNQPQHF. In DNA, the CDR3 is TGCAGTGCCCGTCGGGAGGGCTCCTATAGCAATCAGCCCCAGCATTTT.

This clonotype was observed many times. The chain is built from TRBV5-6 and TRBJ2-1; D is perhaps TRBD1 (5 bases). This CDR3 is built from 12 residues. The V end was cut by 4 bases, the J end by 8 bases, with 10 bases between. CDR1 is SGHDT, CDR2 YYEEEE, per germline. Written as DNA, the CDR3 is TGTGCCAGCAGCAGCGACAGTCATGAGCAGTTCTTC. This encodes CASSSDSHEQFF.

This clonotype has at least ten counts. This rearrangement joins TRBV12-3 or TRBV12-4 to TRBJ1-2; D perhaps matches TRBD1 (6 bases). This CDR3 region has 14 residues. V was clipped by 3 bases and J by 4 bases, with 12 bases between them. As DNA, the CDR3 is TGTGCCAGCAGTTTCGGGGGCCTCGGCTATGGCTACACCTTC. Its protein is CASSFGGLGYGYTF.

This clonotype has at least ten counts. The CDR3 DNA reads as TGTGCCAGCAGTGAAATACGGCTCCTTTCCTACGAGCAGTACTTC. Protein: CASSEIRLLSYEQYF. V is TRBV2 and J is TRBJ2-7; D gene uncertain. CDR3 size: 15 residues. Per germline, CDR1 SNHLY and CDR2 FYNNEI. The ends were cut back, 2 bases at V and 1 base at J, with 12 bases in the middle.

This clonotype occurred many times. The genes are TRBV28 and TRBJ1-5; no clear D. With 3 bases removed from V and 5 bases from J, the gap between germline ends came to 5 bases. The CDR3 is 12 amino acids. Per the germline V gene, CDR1 is MDHEN and CDR2 is SYDVKM. DNA for the CDR3: TGTGCCAGCAGTTTGTTAGATCAGCCCCAGCATTTT. This codes for CASSLLDQPQHF.

In its sample, this clonotype was seen many times. The chain uses TRBV29-1 and TRBJ1-2, with TRBD1 matching 8 bases. The V segment lost 3 bases and the J segment 3 bases; nucleotides outside the gene matches: 6. Germline V gene lookup returns CDR1 SQVTM and CDR2 ANQGSEA. The CDR3 consists of 14 residues. The CDR3 reads CSVEADREDYGYTF. DNA for the CDR3: TGCAGCGTTGAGGCGGACAGGGAGGACTATGGCTACACCTTC.

There are a few counts of this clonotype. The chain uses TRBV4-3 and TRBJ2-4; D is perhaps TRBD2 (6 bases). The CDR3 extends over 17 amino acids. Trimming stripped 0 bases from V and 8 bases from J, with 20 bases between. The V gene's germline CDR1 is LGHNA and CDR2 YSLEER. The CDR3 DNA reads TGCGCCAGCAGCCAAGATGGACCAAACTCGGGGGTCGACATTCAGTACTTC. Translating it yields CASSQDGPNSGVDIQYF.

There are many counts of this clonotype. The genes are TRBV27 and TRBJ2-7; D possibly corresponds to TRBD2 (6 bases). Germline CDR1 and CDR2: MNHEY and SMNVEV (reference sequence). V was cut by 3 bases and J by 2 bases, with 14 bases left in between. The CDR3 extends over 15 amino acids. The CDR3: CASSFGGGVAYEQYF. CDR3 nucleotides: TGTGCCAGCAGTTTTGGGGGAGGAGTCGCCTACGAGCAGTACTTC.

This clonotype was recorded at least ten times. The chain joins TRBV11-2 to TRBJ1-1; TRBD1 might be the D (6 bases). Germline loops: CDR1 SGHAT, CDR2 FQNNGV. This CDR3 contains 14 residues. The ends were cut back, 3 bases at V and 4 bases at J, with 12 bases in the middle. The CDR3 nucleotides read TGTGCCAGCAGCTTTCGGAGAGGGGGCACTGAAGCTTTCTTT. This codes for CASSFRRGGTEAFF. Full variable domain (rest looked up from reference TRBV11-2 and TRBJ1-1): EAGVAQSPRYKIIEKRQSVAFWCNPISGHATLYWYQQILGQGPKLLIQFQNNGVVDDSQLPKDRFSAERLKGVDSTLKIQPAKLEDSAVYLCASSFRRGGTEAFFGQGTRLTVV.

This clonotype has ten or more counts. The chain uses TRBV21-1 and TRBJ2-3; the table's D call TRBD2 went unverified against the DNA. TRBV21-1 has pseudogene status. The CDR3 is 20 residues long. CDR3 sequence (DNA): TGTGCCAGCAGCAAACCCCGGGCGGGAGGGCCCTTACCTCGCACAGATACGCAGTATTTT. Translation gives CASSKPRAGGPLPRTDTQYF.

This rearrangement joins TRBV12-3 or TRBV12-4 to TRBJ2-1; D remains ambiguous. The V and J ends lost 6 bases and 12 bases respectively, with 15 bases between them. This CDR3 comprises 12 residues. For the CDR3, the DNA is TGTGCCAGCAGCCCTGACCCGTTTGGGCAGTTCTTC. Protein sequence: CASSPDPFGQFF.

This clonotype has ten or more counts. This rearrangement joins TRBV14 to TRBJ2-7; tentative D call: TRBD1 (6 bases). CDR3 length: 18 amino acids. V was clipped by 3 bases and J by 3 bases, with 24 bases between them. CDR1 and CDR2 (germline): SGHDN, FVKESK. This CDR3 is CASSHLAQGSRLDYEQYF. CDR3 nucleotide sequence: TGTGCCAGCAGCCATCTAGCCCAGGGGTCAAGGTTGGACTACGAGCAGTACTTC.

This clonotype was seen many times. CDR3 amino acids: CASSLVGSYNEQFF. The DNA of the CDR3 is TGTGCCAGCAGTTTGGTGGGCTCCTACAATGAGCAGTTCTTC. The chain recombines TRBV28 with TRBJ2-1; no firm D call. Between the trimmed V and J ends, which lost 3 bases and 0 bases, there was a span of 6 bases. The V gene's germline CDR1 is MDHEN and CDR2 SYDVKM. The CDR3 sequence is 14 residues long.

This clonotype was observed at least ten times. The chain joins TRBV20-1 to TRBJ2-3; D ambiguous. Germline assignment: CDR1 DFQATT and CDR2 SNEGSKA (reference sequence). The CDR3 length is 12 residues. V was shortened by 6 bases and J by 0 bases, with 7 bases between the two germline ends. The CDR3 sequence is CSAWTSTDTQYF. CDR3 nucleotide sequence: TGCAGTGCCTGGACCAGCACAGATACGCAGTATTTT.